This TCR beta chain comes out of a study of T cells in Graves' hyperthyroidism and ophthalmopathy. The ends lost 5 bases at V and 6 bases at J; junction bases unmatched: 10. The CDR3 covers 16 residues. Germline V CDR1 and CDR2: SGHTA, FQGTGA. In its sample, this clonotype was seen many times. Amplification of TCR beta CDR3 regions was performed using RNA transcripts as template. The TCR CDR3 first-round RT-PCR relied on the HTBI primer set. TCRdb reanalysed the multiplex PCR reads using MiXCR and keeps one entry per CDR3 protein. The sample contains roughly 720,000 distinct CDR3 sequences, 17% of which appear only once.

This receptor was taken from a man aged 50 to 60 with Graves' hyperthyroidism. The chain links TRBV7-3 to TRBJ2-3; TRBD2 matches 11 bases. Sequencing was done on a sample of blood. The CDR3 spells CASSPGLAGFRDTQYF. The CDR3, as DNA: TGTGCCAGCAGCCCTGGACTAGCGGGTTTCAGGGATACGCAGTATTTT.